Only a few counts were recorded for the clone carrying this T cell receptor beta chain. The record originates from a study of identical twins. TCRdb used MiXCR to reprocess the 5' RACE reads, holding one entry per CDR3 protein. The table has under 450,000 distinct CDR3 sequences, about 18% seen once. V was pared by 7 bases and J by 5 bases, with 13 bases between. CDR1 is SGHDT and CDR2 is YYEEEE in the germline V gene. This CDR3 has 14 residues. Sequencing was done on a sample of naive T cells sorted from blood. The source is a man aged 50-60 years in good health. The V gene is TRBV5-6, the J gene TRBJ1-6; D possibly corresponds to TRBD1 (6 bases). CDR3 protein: CASFRWTDNSPLHF. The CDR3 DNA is TGTGCCAGCTTTCGCTGGACAGATAATTCACCCCTCCACTTT.